The rows below give T cell receptor beta chains drawn from one sample of a study of blood T cell repertoires in COVID-19. Produced via immunoSEQ multiplex PCR; TCRdb's table is partial and in-frame only. The repertoire holds some 15,000 clones, roughly three quarters seen once, with under 35% in the top ten. The sequencing input was peripheral blood. The receptors stem from a man aged 65 to 79 with active or convalescent COVID-19. Each CDR3 is given with its conserved first and last residue.

v_gene	j_gene	CDR3aa
TRBV2	TRBJ2-3	CASQGASTDTQYF
TRBV19	TRBJ1-2	CVNGDRNYGYTF
TRBV28	TRBJ2-1	CASRKGQYEQFF
TRBV10-1	TRBJ2-5	CASSDGRGETQYF
TRBV5-5	TRBJ2-3	CASSLVQGALSVYTQYF
TRBV14	TRBJ2-3	CASSQGAGGYTDTQYF
TRBV13	TRBJ1-3	CASSSRQGPNTIYF
TRBV6-1	TRBJ1-6	CASSEITGQSNSPLHF
TRBV5-1	TRBJ2-1	CASSHPGGEQFF
TRBV12-5	TRBJ2-1	CAPEDRNNEQFF
TRBV15	TRBJ2-2	CATSRGLTGELFF
TRBV5-5	TRBJ1-2	CASSLAFGRTGDRGYTF
TRBV6-5	TRBJ2-3	CASSYSSPKNTQYF
TRBV6-5	TRBJ2-7	CASRPSANPGEQYF
TRBV5-4	TRBJ2-6	CASSLDAGYSGANVLTF
TRBV19	TRBJ2-7	CASSIAGGRWNEQYF
TRBV5-4	TRBJ2-1	CASSLAGGHNNEQFF
TRBV28	TRBJ2-2	CASSFSTVTGELFF
TRBV21-1	TRBJ1-1	CASSSPKPRTGEAEAFF
TRBV5-6	TRBJ2-1	CASSLVGGGDYNEQFF
TRBV27	TRBJ2-7	CASSSQRGVAFEQYF
TRBV12-5	TRBJ2-1	CASALMVREGLDEQFF
TRBV7-9	TRBJ2-1	CASSHFRRYNEQFF
TRBV27	TRBJ1-2	CASSLTGTGGYGYTF
TRBV10-3	TRBJ2-1	CAISESTGGTVGEQFF
TRBV29-1	TRBJ1-1	CSAQGWQYTEAFF
TRBV29-1	TRBJ2-7	CSVESPSREQYF
TRBV6-4	TRBJ1-4	CASSDPNRVVKLFF
TRBV6-5	TRBJ2-5	CASSLRGQDLETQYF
TRBV4-2	TRBJ1-6	CASSRGQPAGDSPLHF
TRBV18	TRBJ2-5	CASSPRDTRYQETQYF
TRBV10-1	TRBJ2-5	CASSVAGGGTQYF
TRBV7-9	TRBJ1-5	CASSSPGLVQPQHF
TRBV2	TRBJ2-3	CASLLAGVMDTQYF
TRBV6-6	TRBJ1-2	CASTRGTDYGYTF
TRBV10-2	TRBJ2-7	CASSQPGQGWEQYF
TRBV9	TRBJ2-6	CASSAQQGSNVLTF
TRBV7-2	TRBJ2-5	CASSTSPQGQETQYF
TRBV4-2	TRBJ2-1	CASSQDLRTSGDVNEQFF
TRBV6-5	TRBJ2-1	CASSIRLAASNEQFF
TRBV18	TRBJ2-6	CASSQAATSGANVLTF
TRBV11-2	TRBJ2-7	CASSLARWSSYEQYF
TRBV5-1	TRBJ1-4	CASSPGTVNEKLFF
TRBV11-3	TRBJ2-7	CASSSIQGAKYEQYF
TRBV2	TRBJ1-1	CASSAQNTEAFF
TRBV7-9	TRBJ2-5	CASSGPRQNETQYF
TRBV9	TRBJ1-2	CASSVGTGAGANYGYTF
TRBV10-2	TRBJ1-1	CASGRNTEAFF
TRBV5-1	TRBJ2-1	CASSLGASSYNEQFF
TRBV6-6	TRBJ2-3	CASSYSGDRNTQYF
TRBV6-5	TRBJ1-5	CASKSVGLGNQPQHF
TRBV6-2/TRBV6-3	TRBJ2-5	CASSPTPWREGETQYF
TRBV7-9	TRBJ1-1	CASSLVYRAFF
TRBV3-1/TRBV3-2	TRBJ2-5	CASSQHIQGRETQYF
TRBV10-2	TRBJ2-5	CASSESTLGSQETQYF
TRBV5-1	TRBJ1-2	CASSLDPAREGYGYTF
TRBV19	TRBJ2-1	CASRTGFYNEQFF